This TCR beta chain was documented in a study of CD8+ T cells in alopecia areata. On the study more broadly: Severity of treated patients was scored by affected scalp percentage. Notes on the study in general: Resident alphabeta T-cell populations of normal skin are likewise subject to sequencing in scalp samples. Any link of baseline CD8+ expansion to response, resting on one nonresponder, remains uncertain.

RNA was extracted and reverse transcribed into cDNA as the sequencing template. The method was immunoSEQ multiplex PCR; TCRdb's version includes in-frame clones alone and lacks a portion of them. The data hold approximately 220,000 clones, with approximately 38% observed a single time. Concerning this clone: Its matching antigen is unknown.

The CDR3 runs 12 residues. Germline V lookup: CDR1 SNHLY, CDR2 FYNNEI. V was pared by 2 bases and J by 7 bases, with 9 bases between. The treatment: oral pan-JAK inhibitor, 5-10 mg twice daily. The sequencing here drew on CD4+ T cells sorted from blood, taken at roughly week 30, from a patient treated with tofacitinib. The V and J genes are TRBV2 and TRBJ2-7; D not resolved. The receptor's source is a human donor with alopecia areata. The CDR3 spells CASSERAREQYF. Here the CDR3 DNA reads TGTGCCAGCAGTGAACGAGCGCGGGAGCAGTACTTC. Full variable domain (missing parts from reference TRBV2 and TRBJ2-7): EPEVTQTPSHQVTQMGQEVILRCVPISNHLYFYWYRQILGQKVEFLVSFYNNEISEKSEIFDDQFSVERPDGSNFTLKIRSTKLEDSAMYFCASSERAREQYFGPGTRLTVT.